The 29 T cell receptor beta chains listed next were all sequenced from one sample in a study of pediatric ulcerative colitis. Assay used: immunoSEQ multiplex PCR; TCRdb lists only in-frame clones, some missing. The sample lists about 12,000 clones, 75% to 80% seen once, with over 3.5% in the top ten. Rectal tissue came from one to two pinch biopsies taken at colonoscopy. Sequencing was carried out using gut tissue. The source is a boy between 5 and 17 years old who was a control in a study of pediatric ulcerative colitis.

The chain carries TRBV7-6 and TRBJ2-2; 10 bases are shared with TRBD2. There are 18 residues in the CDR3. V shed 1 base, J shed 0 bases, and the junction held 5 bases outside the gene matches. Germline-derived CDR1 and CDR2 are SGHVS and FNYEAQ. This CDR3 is CASSLVLAGATNTGELFF. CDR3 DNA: TGTGCCAGCAGCTTAGTGCTAGCGGGAGCTACGAACACCGGGGAGCTGTTTTTT.

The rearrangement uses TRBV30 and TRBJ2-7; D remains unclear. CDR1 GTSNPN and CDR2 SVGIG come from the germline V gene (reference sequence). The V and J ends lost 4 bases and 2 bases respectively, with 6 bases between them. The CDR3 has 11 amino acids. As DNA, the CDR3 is TGTGCCTGGAAAGTGGCCTACGAGCAGTACTTC. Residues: CAWKVAYEQYF.

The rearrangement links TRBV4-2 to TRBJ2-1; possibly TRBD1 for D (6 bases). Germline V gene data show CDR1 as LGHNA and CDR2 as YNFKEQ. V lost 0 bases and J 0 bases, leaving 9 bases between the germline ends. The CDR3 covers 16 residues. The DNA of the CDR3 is TGTGCCAGCAGCCAAGAACTAGGGGGCTCCTACAATGAGCAGTTCTTC. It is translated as CASSQELGGSYNEQFF.

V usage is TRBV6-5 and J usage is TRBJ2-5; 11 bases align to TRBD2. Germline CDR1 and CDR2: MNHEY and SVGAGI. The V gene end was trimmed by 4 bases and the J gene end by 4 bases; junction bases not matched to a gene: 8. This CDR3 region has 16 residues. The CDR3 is CASSSGLAGFLETQYF. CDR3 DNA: TGTGCCAGCAGTTCCGGACTAGCGGGTTTCCTAGAGACCCAGTACTTC.

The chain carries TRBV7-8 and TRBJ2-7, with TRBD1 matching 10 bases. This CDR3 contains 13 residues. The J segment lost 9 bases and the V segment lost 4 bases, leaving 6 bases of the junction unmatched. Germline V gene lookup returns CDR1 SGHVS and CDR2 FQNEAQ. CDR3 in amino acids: CASSSTGTGVQYV. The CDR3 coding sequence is TGTGCCAGCAGCTCCACCGGGACAGGGGTGCAGTACGTC.

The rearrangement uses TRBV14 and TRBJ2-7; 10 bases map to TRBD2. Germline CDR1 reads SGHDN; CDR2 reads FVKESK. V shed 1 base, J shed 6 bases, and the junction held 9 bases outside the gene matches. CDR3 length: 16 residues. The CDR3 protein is CASSQAPSGSFSEQYF. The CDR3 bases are TGTGCCAGCAGCCAAGCCCCTAGCGGGAGCTTTAGCGAGCAGTACTTC.

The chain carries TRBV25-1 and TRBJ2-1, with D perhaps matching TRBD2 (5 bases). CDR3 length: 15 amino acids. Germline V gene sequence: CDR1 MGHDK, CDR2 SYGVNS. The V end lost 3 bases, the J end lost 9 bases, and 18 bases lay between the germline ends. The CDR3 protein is CASSDPRALEGEQFF. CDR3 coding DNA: TGTGCCAGCAGTGACCCGAGGGCCCTAGAGGGTGAGCAGTTCTTC.

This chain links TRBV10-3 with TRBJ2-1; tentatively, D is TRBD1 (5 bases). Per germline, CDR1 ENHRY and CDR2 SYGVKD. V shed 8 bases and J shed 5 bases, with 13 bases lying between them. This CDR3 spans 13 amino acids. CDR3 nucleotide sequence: TGTGCCATCGGGCAGGGCTCTCACAATGAGCAGTTCTTC. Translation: CAIGQGSHNEQFF.

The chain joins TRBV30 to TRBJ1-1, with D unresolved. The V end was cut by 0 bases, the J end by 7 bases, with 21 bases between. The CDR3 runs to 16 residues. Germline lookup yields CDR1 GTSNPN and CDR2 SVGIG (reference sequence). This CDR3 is CAWSVRGVVRVREAFF. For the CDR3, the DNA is TGTGCCTGGAGTGTAAGAGGAGTGGTCCGGGTCCGTGAAGCTTTCTTT.

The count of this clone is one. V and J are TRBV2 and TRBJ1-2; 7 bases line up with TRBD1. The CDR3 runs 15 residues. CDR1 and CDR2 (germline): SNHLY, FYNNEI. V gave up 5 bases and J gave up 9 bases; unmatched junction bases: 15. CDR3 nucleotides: TGTGCCAGCAGTCGCCGTACAGGGGAGGTTATGAGCTACACCTTC. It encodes CASSRRTGEVMSYTF.

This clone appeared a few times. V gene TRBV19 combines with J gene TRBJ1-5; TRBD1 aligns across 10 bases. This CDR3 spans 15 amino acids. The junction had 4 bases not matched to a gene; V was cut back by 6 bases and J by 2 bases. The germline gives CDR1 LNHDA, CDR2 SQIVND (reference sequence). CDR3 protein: CASRRQGAGNQPQHF. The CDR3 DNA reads TGTGCCAGTAGACGACAGGGGGCGGGCAATCAGCCCCAGCATTTT. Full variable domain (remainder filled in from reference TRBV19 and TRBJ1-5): DGGITQSPKYLFRKEGQNVTLSCEQNLNHDAMYWYRQDPGQGLRLIYYSQIVNDFQKGDIAEGYSVSREKKESFPLTVTSAQKNPTAFYLCASRRQGAGNQPQHFGDGTRLSIL.

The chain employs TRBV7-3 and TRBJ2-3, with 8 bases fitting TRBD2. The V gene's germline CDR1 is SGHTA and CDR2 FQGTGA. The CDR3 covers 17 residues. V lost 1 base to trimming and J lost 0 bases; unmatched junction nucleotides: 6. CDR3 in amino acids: CASSLSPGGFSTDTQYF. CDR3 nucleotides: TGTGCCAGCAGCTTAAGCCCGGGAGGGTTCAGCACAGATACGCAGTATTTT.

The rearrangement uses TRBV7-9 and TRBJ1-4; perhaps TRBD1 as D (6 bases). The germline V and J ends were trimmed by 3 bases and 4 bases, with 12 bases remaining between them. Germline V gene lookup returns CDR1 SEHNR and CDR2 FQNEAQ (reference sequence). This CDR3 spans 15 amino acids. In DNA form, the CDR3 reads TGTGCCAGCAGCTTTGGGCGCAGGGGTAATGAAAAACTGTTTTTT. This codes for CASSFGRRGNEKLFF.

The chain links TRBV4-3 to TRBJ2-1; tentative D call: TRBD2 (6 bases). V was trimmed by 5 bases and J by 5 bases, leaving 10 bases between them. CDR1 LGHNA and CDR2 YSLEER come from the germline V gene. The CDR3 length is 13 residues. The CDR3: CASSWGLNNEQFF. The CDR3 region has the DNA TGCGCCAGCAGCTGGGGACTCAACAATGAGCAGTTCTTC.

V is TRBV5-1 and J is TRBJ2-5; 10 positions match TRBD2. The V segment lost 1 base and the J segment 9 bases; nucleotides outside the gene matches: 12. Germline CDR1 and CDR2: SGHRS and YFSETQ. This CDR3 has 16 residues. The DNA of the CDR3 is TGCGCCAGCAGCTTGAGGCTAGCGGGAGCTCGGGAGGCCCAGTACTTC. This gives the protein CASSLRLAGAREAQYF.

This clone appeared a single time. CDR3 protein: CASSHGQGRNTEAFF. The DNA for the CDR3 is TGTGCCAGTAGCCACGGTCAGGGACGGAACACTGAAGCTTTCTTT. The chain uses TRBV19 and TRBJ1-1; D may be TRBD1 (5 bases). The CDR3 runs 15 residues. In germline, CDR1 is LNHDA, CDR2 SQIVND (reference sequence). Trimming removed 6 bases at V and 1 base at J, with 15 bases between. The full variable domain, in which reference TRBV19 and TRBJ1-1 provide the parts outside the CDR3, is DGGITQSPKYLFRKEGQNVTLSCEQNLNHDAMYWYRQDPGQGLRLIYYSQIVNDFQKGDIAEGYSVSREKKESFPLTVTSAQKNPTAFYLCASSHGQGRNTEAFFGQGTRLTVV.

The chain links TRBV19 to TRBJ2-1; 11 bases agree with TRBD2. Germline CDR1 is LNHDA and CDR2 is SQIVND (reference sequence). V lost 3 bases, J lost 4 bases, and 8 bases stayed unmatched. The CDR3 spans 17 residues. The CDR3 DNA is TGTGCCAGTAGTATCTGGCGAGGGACTAGCGGTTACAATGAGCAGTTCTTC. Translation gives CASSIWRGTSGYNEQFF.

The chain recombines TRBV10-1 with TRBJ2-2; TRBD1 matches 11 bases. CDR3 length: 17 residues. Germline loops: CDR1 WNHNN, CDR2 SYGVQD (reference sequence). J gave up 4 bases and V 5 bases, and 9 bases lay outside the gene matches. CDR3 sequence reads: CASSPWTGTGGTGELFF. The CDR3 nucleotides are TGCGCCAGCAGTCCTTGGACCGGGACAGGGGGCACCGGGGAGCTGTTTTTT.

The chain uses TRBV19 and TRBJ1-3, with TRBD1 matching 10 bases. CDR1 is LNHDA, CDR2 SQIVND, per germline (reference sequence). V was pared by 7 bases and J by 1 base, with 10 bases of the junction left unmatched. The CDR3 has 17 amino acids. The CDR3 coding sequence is TGTGCCAGTAACCCTAGGGGACAGGGGTTATCTGGAAACACCATATATTTT. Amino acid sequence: CASNPRGQGLSGNTIYF.

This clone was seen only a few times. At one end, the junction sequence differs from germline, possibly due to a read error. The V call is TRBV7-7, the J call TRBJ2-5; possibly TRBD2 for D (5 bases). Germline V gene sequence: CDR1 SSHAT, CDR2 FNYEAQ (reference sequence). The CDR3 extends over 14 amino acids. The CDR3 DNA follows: TGTGCTAGCAGCTTAGCGTTTCCCCCAGAGACCCAGTACTTC. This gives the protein CASSLAFPPETQYF.

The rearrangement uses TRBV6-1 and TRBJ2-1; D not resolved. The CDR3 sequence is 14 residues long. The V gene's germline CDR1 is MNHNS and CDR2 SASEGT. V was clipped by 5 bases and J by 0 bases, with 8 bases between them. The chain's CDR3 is CASSLGNSYNEQFF. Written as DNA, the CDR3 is TGTGCCAGCAGTCTAGGGAACTCCTACAATGAGCAGTTCTTC.

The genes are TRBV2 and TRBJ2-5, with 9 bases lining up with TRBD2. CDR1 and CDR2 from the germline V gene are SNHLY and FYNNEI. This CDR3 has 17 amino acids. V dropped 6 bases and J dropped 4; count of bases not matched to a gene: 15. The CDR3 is CASRNPPPSGILETQYF. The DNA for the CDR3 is TGTGCCAGCAGGAACCCACCCCCTAGCGGGATTTTAGAGACCCAGTACTTC. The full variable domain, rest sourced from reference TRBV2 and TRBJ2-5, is EPEVTQTPSHQVTQMGQEVILRCVPISNHLYFYWYRQILGQKVEFLVSFYNNEISEKSEIFDDQFSVERPDGSNFTLKIRSTKLEDSAMYFCASRNPPPSGILETQYFGPGTRLLVL.

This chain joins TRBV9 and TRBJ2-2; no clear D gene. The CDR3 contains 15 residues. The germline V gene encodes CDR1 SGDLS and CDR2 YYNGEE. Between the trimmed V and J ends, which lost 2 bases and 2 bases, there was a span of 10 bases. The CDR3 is CASSVTVGNTGELFF. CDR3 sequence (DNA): TGTGCCAGCAGCGTTACCGTAGGAAACACCGGGGAGCTGTTTTTT.

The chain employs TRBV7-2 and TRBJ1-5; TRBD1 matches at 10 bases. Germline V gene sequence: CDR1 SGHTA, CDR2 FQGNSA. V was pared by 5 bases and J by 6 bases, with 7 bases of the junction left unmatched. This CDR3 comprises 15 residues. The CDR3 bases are TGTGCCAGCAGCGGCCGACAGGGGGCGGGTCAGCCCCAGCATTTT. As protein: CASSGRQGAGQPQHF.

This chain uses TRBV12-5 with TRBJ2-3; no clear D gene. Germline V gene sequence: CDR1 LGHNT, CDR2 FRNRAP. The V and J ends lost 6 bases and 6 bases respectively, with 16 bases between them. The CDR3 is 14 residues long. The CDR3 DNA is TGTGCTAGTGGGCCTGATAGGATTGGTGATACGCAGTATTTT. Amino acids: CASGPDRIGDTQYF.

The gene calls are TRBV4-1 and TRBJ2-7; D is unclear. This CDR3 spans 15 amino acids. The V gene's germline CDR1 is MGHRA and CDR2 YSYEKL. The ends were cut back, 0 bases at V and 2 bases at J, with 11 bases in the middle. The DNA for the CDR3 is TGCGCCAGCAGCCAAGATGGAAGGGTGACCTACGAGCAGTACTTC. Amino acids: CASSQDGRVTYEQYF.

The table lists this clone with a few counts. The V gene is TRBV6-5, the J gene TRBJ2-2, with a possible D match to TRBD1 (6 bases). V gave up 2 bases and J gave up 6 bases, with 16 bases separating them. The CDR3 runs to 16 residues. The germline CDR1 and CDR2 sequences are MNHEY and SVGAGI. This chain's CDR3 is CASSYPRFGGPGELFF. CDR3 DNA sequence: TGTGCCAGCAGTTACCCCAGGTTTGGGGGCCCCGGGGAGCTGTTTTTT.

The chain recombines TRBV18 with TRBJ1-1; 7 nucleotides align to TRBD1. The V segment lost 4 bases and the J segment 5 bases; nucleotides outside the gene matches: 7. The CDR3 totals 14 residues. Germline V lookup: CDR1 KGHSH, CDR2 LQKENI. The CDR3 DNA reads TGTGCCAGCTCACTACGACAGGGTCGGACTGAAGCTTTCTTT. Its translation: CASSLRQGRTEAFF. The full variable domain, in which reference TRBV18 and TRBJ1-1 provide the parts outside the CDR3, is NAGVMQNPRHLVRRRGQEARLRCSPMKGHSHVYWYRQLPEEGLKFMVYLQKENIIDESGMPKERFSAEFPKEGPSILRIQQVVRGDSAAYFCASSLRQGRTEAFFGQGTRLTVV.

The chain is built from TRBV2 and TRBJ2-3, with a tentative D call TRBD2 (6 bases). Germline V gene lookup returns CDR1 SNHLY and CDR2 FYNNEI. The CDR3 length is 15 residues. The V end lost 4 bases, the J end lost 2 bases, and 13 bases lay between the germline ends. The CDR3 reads CASSVGGVDTDTQYF. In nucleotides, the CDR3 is TGTGCCAGCAGTGTTGGAGGGGTTGACACAGATACGCAGTATTTT. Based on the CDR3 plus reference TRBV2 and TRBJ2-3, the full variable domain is EPEVTQTPSHQVTQMGQEVILRCVPISNHLYFYWYRQILGQKVEFLVSFYNNEISEKSEIFDDQFSVERPDGSNFTLKIRSTKLEDSAMYFCASSVGGVDTDTQYFGPGTRLTVL.